This T cell receptor (beta chain) is drawn from a study of beta chain features in type 1 diabetes. General study points: Among patients with Type 1 diabetes, TCRB CDR3s were moderately but significantly shorter in every one of the four CD4+ subsets.

V was trimmed by 1 base and J by 5 bases, leaving 13 bases between them. The germline V gene has CDR1 SEHNR and CDR2 FQNEAQ (reference sequence). The CDR3 loop spans 15 amino acids. This clone showed up just a few times. Its specificity is not known. The whole isolated RNA underwent reverse transcription, so sequencing captured expressed TCRB transcripts. Sequencing used immunoSEQ multiplex PCR; TCRdb keeps in-frame clones, though not all of them. Of about 640,000 clones detected, about an eighth appear once; the ten largest clones hold roughly 0.12%. The rearrangement links TRBV7-9 to TRBJ2-3, with D perhaps assigned TRBD1 or TRBD2 (6 bases each). Sample: naive CD4+ T cells from blood. The clonotype comes from a man younger than 40 with type 1 diabetes. CDR3 sequence: CASSLDGGPRDTQYF. CDR3 sequence (DNA): TGTGCCAGCAGCTTAGATGGGGGGCCGAGAGATACGCAGTATTTT. Based on the CDR3 plus reference TRBV7-9 and TRBJ2-3, the full variable domain is DTGVSQNPRHKITKRGQNVTFRCDPISEHNRLYWYRQTLGQGPEFLTYFQNEAQLEKSRLLSDRFSAERPKGSFSTLEIQRTEQGDSAMYLCASSLDGGPRDTQYFGPGTRLTVL.